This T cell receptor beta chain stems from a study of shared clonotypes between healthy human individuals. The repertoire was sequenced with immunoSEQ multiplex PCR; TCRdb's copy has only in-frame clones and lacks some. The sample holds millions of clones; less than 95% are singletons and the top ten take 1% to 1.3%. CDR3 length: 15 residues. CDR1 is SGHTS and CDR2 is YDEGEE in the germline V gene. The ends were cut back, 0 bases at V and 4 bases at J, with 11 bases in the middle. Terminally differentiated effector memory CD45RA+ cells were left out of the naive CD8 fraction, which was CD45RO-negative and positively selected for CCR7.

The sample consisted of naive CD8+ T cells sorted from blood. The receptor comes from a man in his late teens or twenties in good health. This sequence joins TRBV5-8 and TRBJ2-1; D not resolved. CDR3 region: CASSLVLPPYNEQFF. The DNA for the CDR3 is TGTGCCAGCAGCTTGGTTCTACCGCCTTACAATGAGCAGTTCTTC.